This T cell receptor beta chain is from a study of blood T cell repertoires in COVID-19. Sequencing was performed with immunoSEQ multiplex PCR; in TCRdb, only in-frame clones are kept and a portion is missing. The sample lists under 250,000 clones; about nine tenths were seen once. Trimming cost V 8 bases and J 0 bases, with 11 bases left between them. In germline, CDR1 is SGHDT, CDR2 YYEEEE. The CDR3 is 13 amino acids. This clonotype originated in a woman aged 25 to 39 with acute COVID-19. The chain recombines TRBV5-6 with TRBJ1-1, with D possibly being TRBD1 (5 bases). Sequenced input: PBMCs or T cells enriched from blood (not recorded which). The DNA for the CDR3 is TGTGCCAGTGAACAGGTTTTGAACACTGAAGCTTTCTTT. Protein sequence: CASEQVLNTEAFF.